The T cell receptor beta chain described here comes from a study of blood T cell repertoires in COVID-19. Profiling relied on immunoSEQ multiplex PCR, and the TCRdb table lists in-frame clones only, not all of them. Counted here are some 190,000 clones, about nine tenths occurring once; the ten biggest clones make up around 1.6%. Trimming took 1 base from V and 5 from J, leaving 3 bases between them. Germline V gene lookup returns CDR1 SGHTS and CDR2 YDEGEE. This CDR3 is built from 11 residues. The material sequenced was peripheral blood. This sequence joins TRBV5-8 and TRBJ1-1; unclear D gene. The receptor's source is a man aged 18 to 30 with active or convalescent COVID-19. CDR3 in DNA: TGTGCCAGCAGCTTGACAACTGAAGCTTTCTTT. Translation gives CASSLTTEAFF.